These 20 T cell receptor beta chains originate from one sample sequenced in a study of shared clonotypes between healthy human individuals. Sequencing was performed with immunoSEQ multiplex PCR; in TCRdb, only in-frame clones are kept and a portion is missing. The sample lists millions of clones; 85% to 95% were seen once. Sequenced: naive CD4+ T cells sorted from blood. Regarding subset: CD45RA+ positively selected. The receptors here all came from a man aged 18-30 years in good health.

This rearrangement joins TRBV2 to TRBJ2-3, with TRBD2 identical over 11 bases. The CDR3 has 15 amino acids. J was trimmed by 11 bases and V by 3 bases; bases with no gene match: 10. The germline CDR1 and CDR2 sequences are SNHLY and FYNNEI. The CDR3 nucleotides read TGTGCCAGCAGTGATGTCCCCGGGACTAGCGGCTTGCAGTATTTT. Its translation is CASSDVPGTSGLQYF.

This rearrangement joins TRBV7-2 to TRBJ2-1, with D unclear. Germline V lookup: CDR1 SGHTA, CDR2 FQGNSA. With 6 bases removed from V and 4 bases from J, the gap between germline ends came to 7 bases. The CDR3 has 12 amino acids. This chain's CDR3 is CASSLHYNEQFF. The CDR3 DNA reads as TGTGCCAGCAGTCTTCATTACAATGAGCAGTTCTTC.

The chain combines TRBV27 with TRBJ1-2, with TRBD1 identical over 8 bases. V was clipped by 6 bases and J by 6 bases; unmatched bases: 12. CDR3 size: 15 residues. In germline, CDR1 is MNHEY, CDR2 SMNVEV (reference sequence). The CDR3 bases are TGTGCCAGCAGCCGGTCGGACAGGGAATATGATGGCTACACCTTC. It codes for CASSRSDREYDGYTF.

The chain combines TRBV7-9 with TRBJ2-2; 8 bases match TRBD1. Germline V gives CDR1 SEHNR, CDR2 FQNEAQ (reference sequence). V lost 1 base to trimming and J lost 1 base; unmatched junction nucleotides: 8. This CDR3 contains 18 residues. The CDR3 reads CASSLGTGFFENTGELFF. For the CDR3, the DNA is TGTGCCAGCAGCTTAGGGACAGGGTTTTTCGAGAACACCGGGGAGCTGTTTTTT.

J is TRBJ1-6 and V is TRBV4-2; possible D gene TRBD1, 5 bases. There are 15 residues in the CDR3. Trimming pared 0 bases from V and 10 bases from J, leaving 13 bases between. The germline V gene has CDR1 LGHNA and CDR2 YNFKEQ. The CDR3 DNA reads as TGTGCCAGCAGCCAAGATGAAGACAGCTGGTCACCCCTCCACTTT. Its protein is CASSQDEDSWSPLHF.

This clone was seen at least ten times. CDR3 DNA: TGTGCCAGCAGTCGAGAGACGTTCGGTTCCTACGAGCAGTACTTC. It encodes CASSRETFGSYEQYF. V gene TRBV2 combines with J gene TRBJ2-7, with unresolved D. The CDR3 is made up of 15 amino acids. Germline CDR1 SNHLY, CDR2 FYNNEI. V lost 5 bases and J 1 base, leaving 15 bases between the germline ends.

J is TRBJ2-3 and V is TRBV28; D is possibly TRBD1 (6 bases). The germline V gene encodes CDR1 MDHEN and CDR2 SYDVKM. The V and J ends lost 5 bases and 0 bases respectively, with 12 bases between them. The CDR3 is made up of 15 amino acids. CDR3 amino acids: CASSDRQDSTDTQYF. The CDR3 region has the DNA TGTGCCAGCAGTGATCGACAGGACAGCACAGATACGCAGTATTTT.

This chain connects TRBV5-6 to TRBJ2-2, with a tentative D call TRBD1 (5 bases). Per germline, CDR1 SGHDT and CDR2 YYEEEE. V dropped 1 base and J dropped 6 bases, with 16 bases sitting between them. The CDR3 loop spans 16 amino acids. CDR3 sequence: CASSLYPQGVAGELFF. In DNA form, the CDR3 reads TGTGCCAGCAGCTTGTATCCCCAGGGTGTGGCCGGGGAGCTGTTTTTT.

The V and J genes are TRBV18 and TRBJ1-6, with 7 bases lining up with TRBD1. The CDR3 has 15 residues. V gave up 2 bases and J gave up 7 bases; unmatched junction bases: 5. Looked up from germline, CDR1 is KGHSH and CDR2 is LQKENI. The CDR3 is CASSPSLQGNSPLHF. As DNA, the CDR3 is TGTGCCAGCTCACCAAGTTTACAGGGGAATTCACCCCTCCACTTT.

The rearrangement links TRBV15 to TRBJ2-2; 10 bases line up with TRBD1. Germline lookup yields CDR1 LNHNV and CDR2 YYDKDF (reference sequence). CDR3 length: 15 residues. The V segment lost 4 bases and the J segment 7 bases; nucleotides outside the gene matches: 6. DNA for the CDR3: TGTGCCACCAGCAAGGGACAGGGGAACGGCGGGGAGCTGTTTTTT. This translates into CATSKGQGNGGELFF.

As concerns this clone: The same CDR3 is also encoded by other DNA sequences in this sample. J is TRBJ2-7 and V is TRBV6-6, with 7 bases matching TRBD1. The V and J ends lost 6 bases and 0 bases, in that order; junction bases with no gene match: 5. Germline V CDR1 and CDR2: MNHNY, SVGAGI (reference sequence). This CDR3 has 14 amino acids. CDR3 region: CASSPRDSSYEQYF. The CDR3 region has the DNA TGTGCCAGCAGCCCCCGGGACAGCTCCTACGAGCAGTACTTC.

To note about this clone: The same CDR3 arises from other DNA sequences in this sample as well. The CDR3 DNA is TGTGCCAGCAGGCGTGGTAGCACAGATACGCAGTATTTT. This translates into CASRRGSTDTQYF. V and J are TRBV9 and TRBJ2-3; D remains unclear. Germline loops: CDR1 SGDLS, CDR2 YYNGEE. V was pared by 5 bases and J by 0 bases, with 7 bases between. This CDR3 contains 13 residues. The whole variable domain, remainder taken from reference TRBV9 and TRBJ2-3, is DSGVTQTPKHLITATGQRVTLRCSPRSGDLSVYWYQQSLDQGLQFLIQYYNGEERAKGNILERFSAQQFPDLHSELNLSSLELGDSALYFCASRRGSTDTQYFGPGTRLTVL.

The chain employs TRBV25-1 and TRBJ2-3; unclear D gene. This CDR3 region has 16 residues. Germline loops: CDR1 MGHDK, CDR2 SYGVNS. V was pared by 7 bases and J by 7 bases, with 24 bases between. The CDR3 region is CASTPPGFPTANTQYF. DNA for the CDR3: TGTGCCAGCACCCCTCCCGGGTTCCCCACAGCGAATACGCAGTATTTT.

V gene TRBV30 combines with J gene TRBJ1-1; weak D call: TRBD1 (6 bases). Germline CDR1 and CDR2: GTSNPN and SVGIG (reference sequence). V lost 4 bases to trimming and J lost 6 bases, with 9 bases between them. This CDR3 region has 11 residues. The CDR3 sequence is CAWTQGSEAFF. In DNA, the CDR3 is TGTGCCTGGACCCAGGGGTCTGAAGCTTTCTTT.

The count of this clone is one. This sequence joins TRBV19 and TRBJ2-1; the match to TRBD2 covers 7 bases. From germline, CDR1 is LNHDA and CDR2 SQIVND (reference sequence). The V segment lost 0 bases and the J segment 9 bases; nucleotides outside the gene matches: 8. This CDR3 contains 15 residues. The CDR3 loop is CASSIDLGRGGEQFF. The DNA for the CDR3 is TGTGCCAGTAGTATAGATCTAGGGAGGGGAGGTGAGCAGTTCTTC.

V gene TRBV15 combines with J gene TRBJ2-7, with D tentatively TRBD1 (6 bases). This CDR3 comprises 14 residues. The germline gives CDR1 LNHNV, CDR2 YYDKDF (reference sequence). With 1 base removed from V and 2 bases from J, the gap between germline ends came to 9 bases. This CDR3 is CATSRVAGAYEQYF. In nucleotides, the CDR3 is TGTGCCACCAGCAGAGTCGCAGGGGCCTACGAGCAGTACTTC.

The rearrangement joins TRBV5-1 to TRBJ2-7, with unresolved D. From germline, CDR1 is SGHRS and CDR2 YFSETQ. Trimming left V 3 bases short and J 5 bases short, with 21 bases between. This CDR3 comprises 16 residues. As DNA, the CDR3 is TGCGCCAGCAGCTCACCTAACAGCATCATGGGCGACGAGCAGTACTTC. Translated: CASSSPNSIMGDEQYF.

J is TRBJ2-7 and V is TRBV28, with D unresolved. Per germline, CDR1 MDHEN and CDR2 SYDVKM. CDR3 length: 12 residues. V lost 7 bases and J lost 0, with 7 bases in between. The CDR3 bases are TGTGCCAGCACCAGACCCTCCTACGAGCAGTACTTC. It translates to CASTRPSYEQYF.

This rearrangement joins TRBV2 to TRBJ2-1, with D hard to call. The CDR3 consists of 13 residues. V was pared by 0 bases and J by 12 bases, with 12 bases between. CDR1 and CDR2 (germline): SNHLY, FYNNEI. CDR3 coding DNA: TGTGCCAGCAGTGAAGCGCTTCGGCCTCTGCAGTTCTTC. This encodes CASSEALRPLQFF.

The chain is built from TRBV19 and TRBJ1-2; 7 bases map to TRBD1. With 10 bases clipped from V and 6 bases from J, the junction kept 17 bases outside the gene matches. The CDR3 consists of 15 residues. Germline CDR1 reads LNHDA; CDR2 reads SQIVND (reference sequence). The CDR3 nucleotides read TGTGCCACCACCCCCCCTACAGGGGTCGTGAATGGCTACACCTTC. This translates into CATTPPTGVVNGYTF.